This TCR beta chain emerged from a study of human CD8 memory T cell subsets. The germline V gene encodes CDR1 LNHNV and CDR2 YYDKDF (reference sequence). Trimming took 5 bases from V and 0 from J, leaving 11 bases between them. CDR3 length: 14 residues. Making the TCR beta libraries relied on UMI-labeled 5' RACE. A single record per CDR3 protein comes from TCRdb applying MiXCR to the 5' RACE reads. The sample carries under 10,000 distinct CDR3 sequences, 3.5% to 4.5% recorded once. Many counts were recorded for this clonotype. This receptor was identified in a human donor in good health. Input material: CD8+ T cells from PBMCs. The rearrangement links TRBV15 to TRBJ2-7; the D gene is possibly TRBD2 (6 bases). This CDR3 reads CATSGDGSSYEQYF. In nucleotides, the CDR3 is TGTGCCACCAGCGGGGACGGGAGCTCCTACGAGCAGTACTTC.